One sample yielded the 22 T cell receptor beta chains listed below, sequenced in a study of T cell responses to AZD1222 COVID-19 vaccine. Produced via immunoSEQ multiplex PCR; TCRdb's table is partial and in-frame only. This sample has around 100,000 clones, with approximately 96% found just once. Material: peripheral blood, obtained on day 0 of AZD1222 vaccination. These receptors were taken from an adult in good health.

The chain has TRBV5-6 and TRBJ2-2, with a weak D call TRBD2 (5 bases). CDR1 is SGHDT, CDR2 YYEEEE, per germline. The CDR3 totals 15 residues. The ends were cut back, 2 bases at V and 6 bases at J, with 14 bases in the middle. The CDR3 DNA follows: TGTGCCAGCAGCTTTGAAGGACTGGGATCCGGGGAGCTGTTTTTT. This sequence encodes CASSFEGLGSGELFF.

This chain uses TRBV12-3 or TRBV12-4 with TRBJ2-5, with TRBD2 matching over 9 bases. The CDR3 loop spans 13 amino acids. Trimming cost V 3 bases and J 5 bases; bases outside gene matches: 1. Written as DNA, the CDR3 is TGTGCCAGCAGTTTTGCGGGGGGGGAGACCCAGTACTTC. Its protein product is CASSFAGGETQYF.

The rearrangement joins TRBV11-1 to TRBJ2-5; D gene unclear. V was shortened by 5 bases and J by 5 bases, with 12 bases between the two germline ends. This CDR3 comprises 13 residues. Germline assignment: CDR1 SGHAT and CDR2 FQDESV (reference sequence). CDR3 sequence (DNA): TGTGCCAGCAGCCCCTCAGGTGGGGAGACCCAGTACTTC. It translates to CASSPSGGETQYF.

This chain's CDR3 is CASSHLRQGDNYGYTF. For the CDR3, the DNA is TGTGCCAGCAGCCACCTCAGACAGGGCGATAACTATGGCTACACCTTC. The chain combines TRBV3-1 (or the pseudogene TRBV3-2) with TRBJ1-2, with 7 bases identical to TRBD1. CDR1 is LGHDT and CDR2 is YNNKEL in the germline V gene (reference sequence). The junction had 8 bases not matched to a gene; V was cut back by 3 bases and J by 1 base. This CDR3 region has 16 residues.

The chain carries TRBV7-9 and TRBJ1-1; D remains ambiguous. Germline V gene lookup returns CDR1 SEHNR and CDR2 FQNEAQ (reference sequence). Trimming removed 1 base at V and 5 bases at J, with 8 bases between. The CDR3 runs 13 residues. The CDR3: CASSLGAGTEAFF. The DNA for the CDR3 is TGTGCCAGCAGCTTAGGTGCGGGGACTGAAGCTTTCTTT.

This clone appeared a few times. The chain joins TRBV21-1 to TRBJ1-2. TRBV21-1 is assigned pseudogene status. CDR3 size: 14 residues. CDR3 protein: CASSNTGRWDGYTF. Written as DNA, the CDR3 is TGTGCCAGCAGCAACACAGGGAGGTGGGATGGCTACACCTTC.

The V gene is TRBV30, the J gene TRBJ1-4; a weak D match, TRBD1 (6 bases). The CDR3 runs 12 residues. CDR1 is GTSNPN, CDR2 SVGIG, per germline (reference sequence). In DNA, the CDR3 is TGTGCTGCCAAGACAGGAAATGAAAAACTGTTTTTT. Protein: CAAKTGNEKLFF.

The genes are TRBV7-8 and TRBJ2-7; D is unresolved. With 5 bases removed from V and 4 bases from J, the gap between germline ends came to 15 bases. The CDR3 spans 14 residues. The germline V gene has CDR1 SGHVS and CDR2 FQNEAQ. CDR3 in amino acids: CASSQRQGLYEQYF. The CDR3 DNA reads TGTGCCAGCAGCCAGCGACAAGGGTTGTACGAGCAGTACTTC.

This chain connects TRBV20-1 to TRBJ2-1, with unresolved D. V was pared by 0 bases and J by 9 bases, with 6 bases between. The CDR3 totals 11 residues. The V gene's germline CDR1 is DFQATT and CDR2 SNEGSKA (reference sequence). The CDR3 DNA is TGCAGTGCTAGAGATGTATCTGAGCAGTTCTTC. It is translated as CSARDVSEQFF.

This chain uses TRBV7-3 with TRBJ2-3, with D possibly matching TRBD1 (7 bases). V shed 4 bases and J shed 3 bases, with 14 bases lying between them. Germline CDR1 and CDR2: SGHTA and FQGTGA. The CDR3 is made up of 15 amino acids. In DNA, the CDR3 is TGTGCCAGCAGCTCATCAGGGGGGCCTACAGATACGCAGTATTTT. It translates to CASSSSGGPTDTQYF.

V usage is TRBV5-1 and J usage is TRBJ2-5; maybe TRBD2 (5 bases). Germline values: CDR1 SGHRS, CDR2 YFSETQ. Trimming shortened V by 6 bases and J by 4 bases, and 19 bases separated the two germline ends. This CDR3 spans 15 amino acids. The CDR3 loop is CASTLLGDWAETQYF. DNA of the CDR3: TGCGCCAGCACCCTCCTGGGAGATTGGGCAGAGACCCAGTACTTC.

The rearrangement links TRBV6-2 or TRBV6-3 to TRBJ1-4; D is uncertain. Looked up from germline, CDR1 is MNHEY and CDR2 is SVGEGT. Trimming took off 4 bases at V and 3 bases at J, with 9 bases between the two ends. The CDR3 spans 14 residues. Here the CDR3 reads CASSSRRSNEKLFF. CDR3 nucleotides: TGTGCCAGCAGTTCCCGGAGGTCTAATGAAAAACTGTTTTTT.

The CDR3 sequence: CASSQGQGKTGELFF. Written as DNA, the CDR3 is TGTGCCAGCTCCCAGGGACAGGGCAAAACCGGGGAGCTGTTTTTT. This rearrangement joins TRBV18 to TRBJ2-2; 9 bases are a match to TRBD1. Trimming removed 6 bases from V and 5 bases from J; junction bases left unmatched: 7. CDR1 and CDR2 (germline): KGHSH, LQKENI. This CDR3 spans 15 amino acids.

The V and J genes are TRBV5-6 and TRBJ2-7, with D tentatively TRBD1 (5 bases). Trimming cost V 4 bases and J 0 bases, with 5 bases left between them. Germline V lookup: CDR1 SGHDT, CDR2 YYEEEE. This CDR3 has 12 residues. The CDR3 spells CASSDSSYEQYF. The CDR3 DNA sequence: TGTGCCAGCAGCGACAGCTCCTACGAGCAGTACTTC.

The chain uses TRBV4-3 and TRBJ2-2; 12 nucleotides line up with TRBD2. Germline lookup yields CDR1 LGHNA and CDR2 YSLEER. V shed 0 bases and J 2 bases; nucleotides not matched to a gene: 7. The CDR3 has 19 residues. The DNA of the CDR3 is TGCGCCAGCAGCCAAGATATGACTAGCGGGGGCCCCAACACCGGGGAGCTGTTTTTT. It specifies CASSQDMTSGGPNTGELFF.

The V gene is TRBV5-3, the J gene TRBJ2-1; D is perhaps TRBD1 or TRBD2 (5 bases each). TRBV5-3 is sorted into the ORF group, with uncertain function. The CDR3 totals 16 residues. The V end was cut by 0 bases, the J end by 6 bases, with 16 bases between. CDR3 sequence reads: CARSLAVPGPTNEQFF. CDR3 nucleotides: TGTGCCAGAAGCTTGGCGGTTCCGGGACCGACCAATGAGCAGTTCTTC.

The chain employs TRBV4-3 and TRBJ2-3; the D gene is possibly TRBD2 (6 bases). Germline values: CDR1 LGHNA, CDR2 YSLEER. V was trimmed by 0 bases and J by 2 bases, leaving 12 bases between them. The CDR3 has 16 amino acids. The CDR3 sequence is CASSQEMGGYTDTQYF. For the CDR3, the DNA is TGCGCCAGCAGCCAAGAGATGGGGGGTTACACAGATACGCAGTATTTT.

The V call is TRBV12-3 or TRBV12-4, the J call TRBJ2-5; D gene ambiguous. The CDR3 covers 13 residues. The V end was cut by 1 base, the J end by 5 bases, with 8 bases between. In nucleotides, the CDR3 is TGTGCCAGCAGTTTAGGCCTAGAGGAGACCCAGTACTTC. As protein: CASSLGLEETQYF.

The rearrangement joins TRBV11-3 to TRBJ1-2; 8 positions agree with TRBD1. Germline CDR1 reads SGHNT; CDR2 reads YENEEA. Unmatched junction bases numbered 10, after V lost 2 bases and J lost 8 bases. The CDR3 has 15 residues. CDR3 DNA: TGTGCCAGCAGCTTATCCGCAGACAGGGGATACGGCTACACCTTC. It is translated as CASSLSADRGYGYTF.

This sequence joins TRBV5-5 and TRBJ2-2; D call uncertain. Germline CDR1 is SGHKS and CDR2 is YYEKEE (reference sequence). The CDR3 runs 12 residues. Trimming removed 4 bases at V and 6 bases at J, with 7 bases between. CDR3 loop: CASSRRPGELFF. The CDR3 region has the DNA TGTGCCAGCAGCCGAAGACCCGGGGAGCTGTTTTTT.

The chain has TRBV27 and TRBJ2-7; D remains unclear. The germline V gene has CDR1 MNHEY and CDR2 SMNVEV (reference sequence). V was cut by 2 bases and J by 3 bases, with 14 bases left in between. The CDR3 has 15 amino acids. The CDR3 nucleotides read TGTGCCAGCAGTTTAATGGCAGGAGCTTACTACGAGCAGTACTTC. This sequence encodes CASSLMAGAYYEQYF.

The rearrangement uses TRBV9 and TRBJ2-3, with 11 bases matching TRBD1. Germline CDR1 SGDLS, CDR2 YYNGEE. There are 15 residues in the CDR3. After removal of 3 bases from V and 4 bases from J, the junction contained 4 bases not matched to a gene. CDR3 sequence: CASSGRDRGADTQYF. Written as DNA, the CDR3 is TGTGCCAGCAGCGGCCGGGACAGGGGGGCAGATACGCAGTATTTT.